The present T cell receptor (beta chain) was sequenced within a study of T cells in localized non-small cell lung cancer. Deletions cut 4 bases from V and 4 bases from J, with 13 bases between. Germline V gene sequence: CDR1 MNHNS, CDR2 SASEGT. This CDR3 is built from 14 residues. Profiling relied on immunoSEQ multiplex PCR, and the TCRdb table lists in-frame clones only, not all of them. This sample yields tens of thousands of clones, of which about 86% are seen a single time; 5.5% to 7% belongs to the top ten. This chain links TRBV6-1 with TRBJ1-1; D unresolved. This TCR was sampled from a man aged 35 to 69 with stage I lung adenocarcinoma. Sequencing was performed on peripheral blood, taken before any cancer treatment. The CDR3 protein is CASSGWVAGTEAFF. CDR3 bases: TGTGCCAGCAGTGGATGGGTGGCGGGCACTGAAGCTTTCTTT.